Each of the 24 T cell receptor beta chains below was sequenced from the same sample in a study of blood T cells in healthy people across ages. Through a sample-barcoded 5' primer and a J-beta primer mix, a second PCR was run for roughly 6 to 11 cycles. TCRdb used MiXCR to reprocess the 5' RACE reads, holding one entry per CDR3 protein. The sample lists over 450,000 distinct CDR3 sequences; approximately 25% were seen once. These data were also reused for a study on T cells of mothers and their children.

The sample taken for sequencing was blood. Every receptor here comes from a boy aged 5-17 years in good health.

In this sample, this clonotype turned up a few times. The CDR3, as DNA: TGTGCCAGCAGTCACACAGGACTAGCGTTCAATGAGCAGTTCTTC. This encodes CASSHTGLAFNEQFF. The chain recombines TRBV11-2 with TRBJ2-1; 9 bases match TRBD2. The CDR3 covers 15 residues. V shed 6 bases, J shed 6 bases, and the junction held 9 bases outside the gene matches. Germline CDR1 reads SGHAT; CDR2 reads FQNNGV. The full variable domain, its missing parts supplied by reference TRBV11-2 and TRBJ2-1, is EAGVAQSPRYKIIEKRQSVAFWCNPISGHATLYWYQQILGQGPKLLIQFQNNGVVDDSQLPKDRFSAERLKGVDSTLKIQPAKLEDSAVYLCASSHTGLAFNEQFFGPGTRLTVL.

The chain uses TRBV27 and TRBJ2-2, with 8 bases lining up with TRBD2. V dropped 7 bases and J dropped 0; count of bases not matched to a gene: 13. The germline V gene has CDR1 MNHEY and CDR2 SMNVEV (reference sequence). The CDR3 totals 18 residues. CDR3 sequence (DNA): TGTGCCAGCATCCCCACTACGAGTAGCGGGGCGAACACCGGGGAGCTGTTTTTT. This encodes CASIPTTSSGANTGELFF.

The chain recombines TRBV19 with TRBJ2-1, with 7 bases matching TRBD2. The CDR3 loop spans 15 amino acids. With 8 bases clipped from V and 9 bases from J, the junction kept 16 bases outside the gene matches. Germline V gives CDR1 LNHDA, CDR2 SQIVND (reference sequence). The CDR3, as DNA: TGTGCCAGTCGGGGAGCGGGACGGGCTCTTGGTGAGCAGTTCTTC. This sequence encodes CASRGAGRALGEQFF.

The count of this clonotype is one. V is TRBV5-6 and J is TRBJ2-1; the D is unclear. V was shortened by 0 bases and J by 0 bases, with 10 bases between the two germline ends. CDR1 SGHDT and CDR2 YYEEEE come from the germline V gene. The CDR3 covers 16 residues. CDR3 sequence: CASSLGSLSSYNEQFF. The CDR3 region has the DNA TGTGCCAGCAGCTTGGGTTCGCTGAGCTCCTACAATGAGCAGTTCTTC.

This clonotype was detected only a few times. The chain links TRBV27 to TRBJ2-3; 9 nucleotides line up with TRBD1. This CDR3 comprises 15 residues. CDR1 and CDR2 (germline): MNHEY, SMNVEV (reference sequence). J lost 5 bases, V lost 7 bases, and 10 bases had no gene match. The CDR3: CASKTDRGYVDTQYF. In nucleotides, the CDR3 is TGTGCCAGCAAAACTGACAGGGGGTATGTAGATACGCAGTATTTT.

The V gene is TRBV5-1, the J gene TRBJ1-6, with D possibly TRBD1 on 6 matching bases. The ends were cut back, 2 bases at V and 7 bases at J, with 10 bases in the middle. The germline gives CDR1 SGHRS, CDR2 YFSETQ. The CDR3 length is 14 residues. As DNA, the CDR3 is TGCGCCAGCAGCTTCGGACAGCAAAATTCACCCCTCCACTTT. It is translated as CASSFGQQNSPLHF.

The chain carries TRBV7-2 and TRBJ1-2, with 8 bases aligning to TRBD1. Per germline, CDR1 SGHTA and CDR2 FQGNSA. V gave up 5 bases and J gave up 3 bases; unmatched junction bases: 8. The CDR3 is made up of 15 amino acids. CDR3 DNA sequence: TGTGCCAGCAGCCCACAGGGGGGCGCCGACTATGGCTACACCTTC. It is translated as CASSPQGGADYGYTF.

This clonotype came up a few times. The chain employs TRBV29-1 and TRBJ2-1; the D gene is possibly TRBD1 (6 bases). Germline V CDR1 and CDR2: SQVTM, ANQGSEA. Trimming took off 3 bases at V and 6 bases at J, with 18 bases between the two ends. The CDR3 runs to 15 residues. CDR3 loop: CSVEPGQPGRNEQFF. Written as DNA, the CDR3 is TGCAGCGTTGAGCCCGGACAGCCCGGACGCAATGAGCAGTTCTTC.

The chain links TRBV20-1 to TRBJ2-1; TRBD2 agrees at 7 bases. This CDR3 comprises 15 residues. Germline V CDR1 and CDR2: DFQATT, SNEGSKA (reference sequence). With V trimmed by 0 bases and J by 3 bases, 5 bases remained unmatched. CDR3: CSARDAGALYNEQFF. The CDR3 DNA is TGCAGTGCTAGAGATGCGGGAGCCCTCTACAATGAGCAGTTCTTC.

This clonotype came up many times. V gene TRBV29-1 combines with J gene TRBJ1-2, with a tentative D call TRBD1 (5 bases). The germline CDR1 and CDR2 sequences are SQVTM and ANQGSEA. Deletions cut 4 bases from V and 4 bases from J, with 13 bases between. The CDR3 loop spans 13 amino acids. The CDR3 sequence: CSVGYGGTYGYTF. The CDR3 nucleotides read TGCAGCGTTGGTTACGGAGGGACCTATGGCTACACCTTC.

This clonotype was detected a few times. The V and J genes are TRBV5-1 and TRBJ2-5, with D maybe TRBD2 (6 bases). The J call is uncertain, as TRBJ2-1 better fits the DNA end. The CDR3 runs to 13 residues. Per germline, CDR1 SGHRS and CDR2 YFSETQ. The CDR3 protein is CASSFTSRDEQFF. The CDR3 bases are TGCGCCAGCAGCTTTACTAGCAGGGATGAGCAGTTCTTC.

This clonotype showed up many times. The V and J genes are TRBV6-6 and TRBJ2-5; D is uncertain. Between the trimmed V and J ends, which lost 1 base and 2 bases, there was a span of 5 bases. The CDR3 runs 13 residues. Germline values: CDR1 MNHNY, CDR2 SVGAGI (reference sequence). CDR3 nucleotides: TGTGCCAGCAGTTACTGGGTACAAGAGACCCAGTACTTC. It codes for CASSYWVQETQYF.

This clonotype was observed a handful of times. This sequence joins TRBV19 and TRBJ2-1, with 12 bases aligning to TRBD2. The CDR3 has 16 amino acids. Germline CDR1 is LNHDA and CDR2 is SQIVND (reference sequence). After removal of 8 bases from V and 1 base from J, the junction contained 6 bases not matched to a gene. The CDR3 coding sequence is TGTGCCAGTGGACTAGCGGGAACCCCTTCCTACAATGAGCAGTTCTTC. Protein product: CASGLAGTPSYNEQFF. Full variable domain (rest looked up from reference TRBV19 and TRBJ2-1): DGGITQSPKYLFRKEGQNVTLSCEQNLNHDAMYWYRQDPGQGLRLIYYSQIVNDFQKGDIAEGYSVSREKKESFPLTVTSAQKNPTAFYLCASGLAGTPSYNEQFFGPGTRLTVL.

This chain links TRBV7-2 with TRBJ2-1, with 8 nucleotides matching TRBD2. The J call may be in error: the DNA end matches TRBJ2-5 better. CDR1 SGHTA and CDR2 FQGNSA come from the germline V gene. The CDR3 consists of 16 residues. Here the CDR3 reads CASSLNGGRTRETQYF. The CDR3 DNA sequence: TGTGCCAGCAGCTTAAACGGCGGGAGGACGCGAGAGACCCAGTACTTC.

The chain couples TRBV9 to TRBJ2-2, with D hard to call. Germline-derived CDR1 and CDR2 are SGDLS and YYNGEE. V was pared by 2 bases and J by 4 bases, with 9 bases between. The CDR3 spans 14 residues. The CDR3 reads CASSVYRSTGELFF. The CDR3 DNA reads TGTGCCAGCAGCGTTTATAGGAGCACCGGGGAGCTGTTTTTT.

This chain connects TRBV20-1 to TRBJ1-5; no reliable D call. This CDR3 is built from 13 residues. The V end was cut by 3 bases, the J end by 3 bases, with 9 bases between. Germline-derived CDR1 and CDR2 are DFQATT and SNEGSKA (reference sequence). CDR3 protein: CSARWANNQPQHF. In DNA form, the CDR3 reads TGCAGTGCTAGGTGGGCGAACAATCAGCCCCAGCATTTT.

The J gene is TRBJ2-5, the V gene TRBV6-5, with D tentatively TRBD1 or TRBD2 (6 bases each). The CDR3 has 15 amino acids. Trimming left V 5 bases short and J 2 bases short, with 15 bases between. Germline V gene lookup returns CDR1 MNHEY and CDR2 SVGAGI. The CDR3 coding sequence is TGTGCCAGCAGTCTAACGGGGGCACAGCAAGAGACCCAGTACTTC. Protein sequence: CASSLTGAQQETQYF.

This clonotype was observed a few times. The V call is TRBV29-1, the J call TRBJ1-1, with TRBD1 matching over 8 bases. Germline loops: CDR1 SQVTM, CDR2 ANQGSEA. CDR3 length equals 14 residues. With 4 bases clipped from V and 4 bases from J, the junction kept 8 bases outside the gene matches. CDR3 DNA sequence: TGCAGCGTTGTTATAGGACAGGGTGGCACTGAAGCTTTCTTT. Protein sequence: CSVVIGQGGTEAFF.

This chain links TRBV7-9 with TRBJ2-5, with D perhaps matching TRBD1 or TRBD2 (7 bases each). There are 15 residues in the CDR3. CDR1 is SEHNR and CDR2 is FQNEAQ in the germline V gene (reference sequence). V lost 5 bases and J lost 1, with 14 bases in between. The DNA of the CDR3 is TGTGCCAGCAGCACCCAGGGGGGGGTCCAAGAGACCCAGTACTTC. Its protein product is CASSTQGGVQETQYF. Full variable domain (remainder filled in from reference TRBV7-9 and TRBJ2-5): DTGVSQNPRHKITKRGQNVTFRCDPISEHNRLYWYRQTLGQGPEFLTYFQNEAQLEKSRLLSDRFSAERPKGSFSTLEIQRTEQGDSAMYLCASSTQGGVQETQYFGPGTRLLVL.

CDR3 region: CASSDRDSYEQYF. The CDR3 nucleotides are TGTGCCAGCAGTGACCGGGACAGCTACGAGCAGTACTTC. V usage is TRBV12-3 or TRBV12-4 and J usage is TRBJ2-7; TRBD1 aligns across 7 bases. The CDR3 covers 13 residues. Germline trimming cut 5 bases from V and 3 bases from J; bases unmatched to any gene: 4.

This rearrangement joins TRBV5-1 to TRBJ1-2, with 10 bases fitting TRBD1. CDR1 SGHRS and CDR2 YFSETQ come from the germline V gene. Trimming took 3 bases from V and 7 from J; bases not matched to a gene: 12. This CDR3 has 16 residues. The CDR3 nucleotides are TGCGCCAGCAGCTCTGGGACAGGGGAGTTGTCAGGTGGCTACACCTTC. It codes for CASSSGTGELSGGYTF.

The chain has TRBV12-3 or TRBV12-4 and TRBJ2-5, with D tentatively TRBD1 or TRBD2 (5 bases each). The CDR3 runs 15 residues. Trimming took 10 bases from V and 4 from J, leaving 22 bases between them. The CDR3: CATQQAGAGRETQYF. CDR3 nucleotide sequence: TGTGCCACCCAGCAAGCCGGGGCTGGAAGAGAGACCCAGTACTTC.

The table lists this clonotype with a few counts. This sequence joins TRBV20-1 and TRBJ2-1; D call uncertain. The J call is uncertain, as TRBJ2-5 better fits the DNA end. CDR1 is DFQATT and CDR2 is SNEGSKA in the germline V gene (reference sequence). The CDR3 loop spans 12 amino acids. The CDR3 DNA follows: TGCAGTGCTAGACCCTTACTCGAGACCCAGTACTTC. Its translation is CSARPLLETQYF.

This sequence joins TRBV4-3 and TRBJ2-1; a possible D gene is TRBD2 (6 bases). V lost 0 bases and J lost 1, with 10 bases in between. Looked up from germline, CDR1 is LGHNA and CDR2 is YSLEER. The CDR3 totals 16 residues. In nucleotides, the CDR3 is TGCGCCAGCAGCCAAGAGGCGGGGTTATCCTACAATGAGCAGTTCTTC. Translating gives CASSQEAGLSYNEQFF.